The 10 T cell receptor beta chains given below trace back to one sample, sequenced in a study of PD-L1 blockade in urothelial cancer. Repertoires were generated with immunoSEQ multiplex PCR, while TCRdb's copy carries only in-frame clones and drops some. The table has 25,000 to 35,000 clones, 70% to 90% seen once; the top ten hold about 3%. The source was PBMCs, collected around atezolizumab (anti-PD-L1) treatment. The receptors were gathered from a man aged 50 to 59 with urothelial cancer.

This sequence joins TRBV30 and TRBJ2-5; 10 bases agree with TRBD2. Germline V gene lookup returns CDR1 GTSNPN and CDR2 SVGIG (reference sequence). The CDR3 extends over 15 amino acids. Germline trimming cut 0 bases from V and 7 bases from J; bases unmatched to any gene: 8. CDR3 sequence (DNA): TGTGCCTGGAGTGTAGGAGCGGGGGGGCTGGGGACCCAGTACTTC. As protein: CAWSVGAGGLGTQYF.

The V and J genes are TRBV14 and TRBJ1-4; D is perhaps TRBD1 (5 bases). This CDR3 is 15 amino acids long. V was trimmed by 4 bases and J by 0 bases, leaving 9 bases between them. Germline V gene lookup returns CDR1 SGHDN and CDR2 FVKESK. In nucleotides, the CDR3 is TGTGCCAGCAGCCCACCGGACACAACTAATGAAAAACTGTTTTTT. It codes for CASSPPDTTNEKLFF.

V is TRBV27 and J is TRBJ1-2; 10 positions match TRBD1. After removal of 6 bases from V and 7 bases from J, the junction contained 8 bases not matched to a gene. Germline CDR1 and CDR2: MNHEY and SMNVEV (reference sequence). This CDR3 contains 14 residues. CDR3 amino acids: CASRRDRGQGGYTF. CDR3 in DNA: TGTGCCAGCAGACGAGACAGGGGGCAAGGTGGCTACACCTTC.

The chain uses TRBV30 and TRBJ1-4; maybe TRBD1 (6 bases). V gave up 0 bases and J gave up 4 bases, with 9 bases separating them. The germline V gene has CDR1 GTSNPN and CDR2 SVGIG (reference sequence). There are 14 residues in the CDR3. The CDR3 DNA is TGTGCCTGGAGTGTTCAGGGGATTAATGAAAAACTGTTTTTT. Protein: CAWSVQGINEKLFF.

CDR3 sequence: CASTDGAGAHVYREAFF. In nucleotides, the CDR3 is TGCGCCAGCACGGATGGTGCAGGGGCCCATGTATATCGTGAAGCTTTCTTT. The J gene is TRBJ1-1, the V gene TRBV10-2; the D gene is possibly TRBD1 (6 bases). The CDR3 length is 17 residues. Germline assignment: CDR1 WSHSY and CDR2 SAAADI. V lost 7 bases and J 7 bases, leaving 28 bases between the germline ends.

This clone was counted a single time. This chain connects TRBV10-3 to TRBJ1-5; maybe TRBD1 (6 bases). This CDR3 spans 13 amino acids. The ends were cut back, 7 bases at V and 4 bases at J, with 11 bases in the middle. The germline gives CDR1 ENHRY, CDR2 SYGVKD. CDR3 DNA sequence: TGTGCCATCAACCCGGACAGAAATCAGCCCCAGCATTTT. Residues: CAINPDRNQPQHF.

The DNA of the CDR3 is TGTGCCAGCAGTGACCAGGGACAGGGGTTAAACTACGAGCAGTACTTC. Amino acid sequence: CASSDQGQGLNYEQYF. The J gene is TRBJ2-7, the V gene TRBV6-1; 10 bases fit TRBD1. Germline-derived CDR1 and CDR2 are MNHNS and SASEGT. With V trimmed by 3 bases and J by 3 bases, 8 bases remained unmatched. The CDR3 spans 16 residues.

V gene TRBV10-3 combines with J gene TRBJ2-1, with 7 positions matching TRBD2. The germline CDR1 and CDR2 sequences are ENHRY and SYGVKD. V lost 2 bases to trimming and J lost 6 bases; unmatched junction nucleotides: 7. CDR3 length: 15 residues. The CDR3 bases are TGTGCCATCAGTGAGCCCGTTTCTAGCGGCAATGAGCAGTTCTTC. Translating gives CAISEPVSSGNEQFF.

The V and J genes are TRBV27 and TRBJ1-4; possible D gene TRBD1, 5 bases. Germline V gene sequence: CDR1 MNHEY, CDR2 SMNVEV (reference sequence). V was trimmed by 8 bases and J by 1 base, leaving 11 bases between them. The CDR3 sequence is 14 residues long. CDR3 sequence reads: CASAGRGTNEKLFF. The CDR3 nucleotides are TGTGCCAGCGCGGGAAGGGGAACTAATGAAAAACTGTTTTTT. The full variable domain, in which reference TRBV27 and TRBJ1-4 provide the parts outside the CDR3, is EAQVTQNPRYLITVTGKKLTVTCSQNMNHEYMSWYRQDPGLGLRQIYYSMNVEVTDKGDVPEGYKVSRKEKRNFPLILESPSPNQTSLYFCASAGRGTNEKLFFGSGTQLSVL.

This rearrangement joins TRBV15 to TRBJ1-5, with D perhaps TRBD1 (5 bases). V lost 8 bases and J 1 base, leaving 12 bases between the germline ends. This CDR3 spans 14 amino acids. Germline V gene lookup returns CDR1 LNHNV and CDR2 YYDKDF (reference sequence). The CDR3 loop is CATRFGGSNQPQHF. Written as DNA, the CDR3 is TGTGCCACCCGTTTCGGGGGAAGCAATCAGCCCCAGCATTTT.